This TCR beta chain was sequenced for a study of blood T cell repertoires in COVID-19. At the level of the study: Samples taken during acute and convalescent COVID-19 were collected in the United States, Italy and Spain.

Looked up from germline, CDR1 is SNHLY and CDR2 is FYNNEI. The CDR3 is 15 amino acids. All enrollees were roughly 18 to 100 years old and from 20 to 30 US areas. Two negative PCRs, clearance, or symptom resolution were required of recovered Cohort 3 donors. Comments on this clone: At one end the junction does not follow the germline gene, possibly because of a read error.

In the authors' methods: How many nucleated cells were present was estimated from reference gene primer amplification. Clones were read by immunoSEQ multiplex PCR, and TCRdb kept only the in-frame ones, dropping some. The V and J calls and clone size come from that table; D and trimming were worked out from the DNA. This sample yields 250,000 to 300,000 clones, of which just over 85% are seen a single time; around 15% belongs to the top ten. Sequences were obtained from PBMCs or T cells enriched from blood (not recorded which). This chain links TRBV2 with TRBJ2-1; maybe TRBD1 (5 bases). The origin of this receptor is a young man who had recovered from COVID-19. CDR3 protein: CASSEASLEDNEQLF. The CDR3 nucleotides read TGTGCCAGCAGTGAAGCGTCCCTAGAGGACAATGAGCAGCTCTTC.